This T cell receptor (beta chain) originates from a study of T cell changes during pregnancy in multiple sclerosis. Produced via immunoSEQ multiplex PCR; TCRdb's table is partial and in-frame only. The data show 73,000 or so clones, about 90% seen once. The TCR comes from a female donor with multiple sclerosis, enrolled in a pregnancy study. Here the sequenced sample was peripheral blood, taken in the second trimester of pregnancy.

The CDR3 DNA reads as TGTGCCAGCAGCTTAGAAGACAACAGGAGTCCCACAGATACGCAGTATTTT. This translates into CASSLEDNRSPTDTQYF. The V call is TRBV7-2, the J call TRBJ2-3; D is possibly TRBD1 (5 bases). The CDR3 runs to 17 residues. The V end lost 1 base, the J end lost 2 bases, and 16 bases lay between the germline ends. Germline V CDR1 and CDR2: SGHTA, FQGNSA.